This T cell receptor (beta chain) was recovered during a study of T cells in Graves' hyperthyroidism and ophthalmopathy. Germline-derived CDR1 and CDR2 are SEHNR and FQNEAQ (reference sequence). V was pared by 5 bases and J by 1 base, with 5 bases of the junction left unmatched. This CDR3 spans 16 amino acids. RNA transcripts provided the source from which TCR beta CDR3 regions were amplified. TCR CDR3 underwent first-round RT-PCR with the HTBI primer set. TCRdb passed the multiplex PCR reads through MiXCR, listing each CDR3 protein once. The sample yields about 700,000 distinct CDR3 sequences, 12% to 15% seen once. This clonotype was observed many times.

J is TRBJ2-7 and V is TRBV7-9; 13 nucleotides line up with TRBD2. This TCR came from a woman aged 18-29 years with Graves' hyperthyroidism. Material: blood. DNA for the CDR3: TGTGCCAGCAGCCTCCAGACTAGCGGGGGGTCCTACGAGCAGTACTTC. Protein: CASSLQTSGGSYEQYF.